The 26 T cell receptor beta chains presented below share a single source sample, sequenced in a study of a mutant IDH1 vaccine in newly diagnosed glioma. These receptors' targets are unknown. TCRdb keeps only in-frame clones here, not all; method: immunoSEQ multiplex PCR. The repertoire has around 56,000 clones, 81% of them found once; the top ten carry roughly 8.4%. The time point is: week 23, last vaccination. One vaccine dose held 300 ug of mutant IDH1 20-mer peptide and came with topical imiquimod. The input for sequencing was PBMCs, taken from a glioma patient whose treatment included an IDH1 peptide vaccine. These receptors originate from a woman aged 40 to 55 with glioma. Some clones in this sample may be carry-over from other donors' samples.

V usage is TRBV7-9 and J usage is TRBJ1-5; D is undetermined. From germline, CDR1 is SEHNR and CDR2 FQNEAQ (reference sequence). V gave up 6 bases and J gave up 4 bases, with 13 bases separating them. The CDR3 is 14 amino acids. CDR3 bases: TGTGCCAGCAGTGCTAATAGTTTGAATCAGCCCCAGCATTTT. It encodes CASSANSLNQPQHF.

This chain's CDR3 is CASSSGTHYEQYF. The CDR3 DNA reads TGCGCCAGCAGCTCCGGGACACACTACGAGCAGTACTTC. V gene TRBV5-1 combines with J gene TRBJ2-7; tentative D call: TRBD1 (6 bases). Trimming took 3 bases from V and 3 from J, leaving 10 bases between them. The CDR3 loop spans 13 amino acids. The germline V gene has CDR1 SGHRS and CDR2 YFSETQ. Full variable domain (outside the CDR3, taken from reference TRBV5-1 and TRBJ2-7): KAGVTQTPRYLIKTRGQQVTLSCSPISGHRSVSWYQQTPGQGLQFLFEYFSETQRNKGNFPGRFSGRQFSNSRSEMNVSTLELGDSALYLCASSSGTHYEQYFGPGTRLTVT.

This chain links TRBV9 with TRBJ2-4; 10 bases are a match to TRBD1. This CDR3 region has 15 residues. Germline assignment: CDR1 SGDLS and CDR2 YYNGEE. V trimming: 0 bases; J trimming: 5 bases; junction bases outside the gene matches: 2. The DNA of the CDR3 is TGTGCCAGCAGCGTAGATGGGACAGGGGAAAACATTCAGTACTTC. Protein sequence: CASSVDGTGENIQYF.

The rearrangement joins TRBV2 to TRBJ1-2; perhaps TRBD1 as D (5 bases). The CDR3 runs 14 residues. Germline CDR1 reads SNHLY; CDR2 reads FYNNEI. Trimming cost V 4 bases and J 0 bases, with 9 bases left between them. As DNA, the CDR3 is TGTGCCAGCAGTGGGGACGCCTCTAACTATGGCTACACCTTC. It codes for CASSGDASNYGYTF. Complete variable domain (other parts from reference TRBV2 and TRBJ1-2): EPEVTQTPSHQVTQMGQEVILRCVPISNHLYFYWYRQILGQKVEFLVSFYNNEISEKSEIFDDQFSVERPDGSNFTLKIRSTKLEDSAMYFCASSGDASNYGYTFGSGTRLTVV.

This clone was detected only a few times. This sample also contains other DNA sequences that code for the same CDR3. The chain uses TRBV25-1 and TRBJ2-2; D ambiguous. V lost 4 bases to trimming and J lost 0 bases, with 3 bases between them. The CDR3 extends over 13 amino acids. Germline V CDR1 and CDR2: MGHDK, SYGVNS. As DNA, the CDR3 is TGTGCCAGCAGTGGGACGAACACCGGGGAGCTGTTTTTT. Encoded protein: CASSGTNTGELFF.

The rearrangement joins TRBV6-5 to TRBJ1-1; a possible D gene is TRBD1 (6 bases). Trimming took 5 bases from V and 0 from J, leaving 10 bases between them. Germline CDR1 and CDR2: MNHEY and SVGAGI. The CDR3 loop spans 14 amino acids. The chain's CDR3 is CASSEQGMNTEAFF. CDR3 nucleotide sequence: TGTGCCAGCAGTGAACAGGGCATGAACACTGAAGCTTTCTTT.

This clone has only one observation. J is TRBJ1-2 and V is TRBV6-5; D unresolved. Germline lookup yields CDR1 MNHEY and CDR2 SVGAGI. V was trimmed by 0 bases and J by 3 bases, leaving 11 bases between them. This CDR3 comprises 15 residues. The CDR3 nucleotides are TGTGCCAGCAGTTACTCCAAACAGAGCCACTATGGCTACACCTTC. Translation: CASSYSKQSHYGYTF.

The rearrangement links TRBV5-1 to TRBJ2-5, with D perhaps matching TRBD2 (5 bases). Per the germline V gene, CDR1 is SGHRS and CDR2 is YFSETQ. Deletions cut 1 base from V and 4 bases from J, with 14 bases between. This CDR3 region has 15 residues. The CDR3 spells CASSLRAVVGETQYF. CDR3 DNA: TGCGCCAGCAGCTTGAGAGCGGTCGTTGGAGAGACCCAGTACTTC.

The rearrangement links TRBV27 to TRBJ2-3; 10 nucleotides match TRBD2. This CDR3 is 13 amino acids long. Germline CDR1 reads MNHEY; CDR2 reads SMNVEV (reference sequence). V trimming: 7 bases; J trimming: 6 bases; junction bases outside the gene matches: 4. Here the CDR3 reads CASKAGGPDTQYF. As DNA, the CDR3 is TGTGCCAGCAAAGCGGGGGGGCCGGATACGCAGTATTTT.

The chain has TRBV6-5 and TRBJ1-3; D is undetermined. Germline V gene lookup returns CDR1 MNHEY and CDR2 SVGAGI. Deletions cut 5 bases from V and 0 bases from J, with 11 bases between. This CDR3 contains 15 residues. CDR3 sequence: CASSREGGSGNTIYF. CDR3 nucleotide sequence: TGTGCCAGCAGTCGAGAGGGCGGCTCTGGAAACACCATATATTTT.

This chain uses TRBV5-1 with TRBJ2-7, with D possibly TRBD2 on 5 matching bases. Germline values: CDR1 SGHRS, CDR2 YFSETQ. The CDR3 consists of 16 residues. Trimming removed 0 bases from V and 5 bases from J, with 18 bases in between. The CDR3 here is CASSLEYSGIRNEQYF. CDR3 coding DNA: TGCGCCAGCAGCTTGGAGTATTCCGGGATTCGGAACGAGCAGTACTTC.

The V and J genes are TRBV27 and TRBJ1-6, with D perhaps matching TRBD1 (6 bases). Between the trimmed V and J ends, which lost 6 bases and 7 bases, there was a span of 13 bases. CDR3 length: 14 amino acids. In germline, CDR1 is MNHEY, CDR2 SMNVEV (reference sequence). In nucleotides, the CDR3 is TGTGCCAGCAGGACCGGGACAAGCAATTCACCCCTCCACTTT. The encoded protein is CASRTGTSNSPLHF.

This chain joins TRBV30 and TRBJ1-2; a weak D match, TRBD1 (5 bases). V was trimmed by 2 bases and J by 5 bases, leaving 9 bases between them. Germline values: CDR1 GTSNPN, CDR2 SVGIG (reference sequence). CDR3 length equals 12 residues. CDR3 region: CAWSPRGYGYTF. As DNA, the CDR3 is TGTGCCTGGAGTCCCCGGGGGTATGGCTACACCTTC.

The V and J genes are TRBV19 and TRBJ2-7; D possibly corresponds to TRBD1 (7 bases). This CDR3 is 17 amino acids long. Germline V gene lookup returns CDR1 LNHDA and CDR2 SQIVND (reference sequence). V was cut by 3 bases and J by 2 bases, with 20 bases left in between. The CDR3 sequence: CASSIAEGGQLPYEQYF. The CDR3 region has the DNA TGTGCCAGTAGTATCGCCGAGGGGGGACAGCTGCCCTACGAGCAGTACTTC.

The chain couples TRBV13 to TRBJ2-5; the match to TRBD2 covers 10 bases. J was trimmed by 5 bases and V by 2 bases; bases with no gene match: 5. Germline V gene lookup returns CDR1 PRHDT and CDR2 FYEKMQ (reference sequence). This CDR3 has 15 residues. The CDR3 protein is CASSLSSGGRETQYF. CDR3 sequence (DNA): TGTGCCAGCAGCTTATCTAGCGGGGGTCGGGAGACCCAGTACTTC.

This sequence joins TRBV7-9 and TRBJ2-7; possible D gene TRBD2, 6 bases. Germline values: CDR1 SEHNR, CDR2 FQNEAQ (reference sequence). V shed 5 bases and J shed 4 bases, with 18 bases lying between them. This CDR3 spans 15 amino acids. The CDR3 here is CASSDGEDKVYEQYF. The CDR3 DNA is TGTGCCAGCAGCGACGGGGAGGATAAAGTATACGAGCAGTACTTC.

This clone appeared once. The V and J genes are TRBV7-9 and TRBJ2-3; the D gene is possibly TRBD1 (6 bases). Germline values: CDR1 SEHNR, CDR2 FQNEAQ (reference sequence). The CDR3 is 17 residues long. Between the trimmed V and J ends, which lost 1 base and 0 bases, there was a span of 14 bases. This CDR3 is CASSLGAGARSTDTQYF. DNA for the CDR3: TGTGCCAGCAGCTTAGGGGCAGGGGCGCGGAGCACAGATACGCAGTATTTT. Together with reference TRBV7-9 and TRBJ2-3, the CDR3 gives the full variable domain: DTGVSQNPRHKITKRGQNVTFRCDPISEHNRLYWYRQTLGQGPEFLTYFQNEAQLEKSRLLSDRFSAERPKGSFSTLEIQRTEQGDSAMYLCASSLGAGARSTDTQYFGPGTRLTVL.

V is TRBV9 and J is TRBJ1-2; the D gene is possibly TRBD1 (5 bases). The CDR3 totals 14 residues. The V end lost 2 bases, the J end lost 6 bases, and 14 bases lay between the germline ends. The V gene's germline CDR1 is SGDLS and CDR2 YYNGEE. CDR3 nucleotides: TGTGCCAGCAGCGTGGGGGGGACCTTGCATGGCTACACCTTC. Translated, it gives CASSVGGTLHGYTF.

CDR3 coding DNA: TGCGCCAGCAGCTTAACAGACTCCCGTGAAGCTTTCTTT. Translation gives CASSLTDSREAFF. This chain uses TRBV5-1 with TRBJ1-1; no clear D gene. This CDR3 is built from 13 residues. The V gene lost 2 bases and the J gene lost 7 bases, with 12 bases spanning the gap. Germline CDR1 SGHRS, CDR2 YFSETQ.

The J gene is TRBJ2-3, the V gene TRBV7-6, with a tentative D call TRBD1 (6 bases). The CDR3 consists of 17 residues. CDR1 is SGHVS and CDR2 is FNYEAQ in the germline V gene. V lost 1 base, J lost 1 base, and 15 bases lay in between. The CDR3 is CASSLDGRGSRTDTQYF. The DNA of the CDR3 is TGTGCCAGCAGCTTAGATGGTAGGGGGTCACGCACAGATACGCAGTATTTT.

The chain couples TRBV2 to TRBJ2-2; TRBD2 matches at 10 bases. The CDR3 extends over 16 amino acids. Germline CDR1 SNHLY, CDR2 FYNNEI. Trimming at V came to 3 bases and at J to 7 bases, leaving 8 bases not matched to a gene. CDR3 sequence (DNA): TGTGCCAGCAGTGATAGGAGCGGGGGGGCCGTCGGGGAGCTGTTTTTT. It yields the protein CASSDRSGGAVGELFF.

CDR3 loop: CASSPTPGTGGAGGYTF. The CDR3 nucleotides read TGCGCCAGCAGCCCAACTCCCGGGACAGGGGGGGCTGGTGGCTACACCTTC. The chain is built from TRBV5-1 and TRBJ1-2; 11 bases agree with TRBD1. V trimming: 4 bases; J trimming: 7 bases; junction bases outside the gene matches: 15. There are 17 residues in the CDR3. Germline-derived CDR1 and CDR2 are SGHRS and YFSETQ.

In its sample, this clone was seen once. The chain has TRBV6-5 and TRBJ2-3, with 8 bases fitting TRBD2. J gave up 1 base and V 0 bases, and 3 bases lay outside the gene matches. This CDR3 is built from 16 residues. The germline gives CDR1 MNHEY, CDR2 SVGAGI. Here the CDR3 reads CASSYSAGGRTDTQYF. CDR3 bases: TGTGCCAGCAGTTACTCTGCGGGGGGACGCACAGATACGCAGTATTTT.

This clone has just one count. The V call is TRBV9, the J call TRBJ2-2; D unclear. V lost 0 bases and J 7 bases, leaving 4 bases between the germline ends. The CDR3 is made up of 12 amino acids. The germline V gene has CDR1 SGDLS and CDR2 YYNGEE. CDR3 protein: CASSVGIGELFF. The CDR3 nucleotides are TGTGCCAGCAGCGTAGGTATCGGGGAGCTGTTTTTT.

This chain links TRBV6-4 with TRBJ1-5, with D unclear. This CDR3 contains 17 residues. V was cut by 0 bases and J by 2 bases, with 14 bases left in between. Germline V gives CDR1 MRHNA, CDR2 SNTAGT. The CDR3 reads CASSDSRHVWRNQPQHF. CDR3 nucleotides: TGTGCCAGCAGTGACTCCCGGCATGTTTGGCGCAATCAGCCCCAGCATTTT.

This clone has just one count. This rearrangement joins TRBV28 to TRBJ1-2; maybe TRBD1 (5 bases). The CDR3 consists of 14 residues. Trimming pared 1 base from V and 4 bases from J, leaving 10 bases between. In germline, CDR1 is MDHEN, CDR2 SYDVKM. The CDR3 is CASSLSGGTYGYTF. CDR3 DNA: TGTGCCAGCAGTTTATCGGGGGGGACCTATGGCTACACCTTC.